The text below deals with one T cell receptor (beta chain). Its antigen is currently unknown. The data were taken from a study of T-cell reconstitution after alpha-beta-depleted transplantation in children. V was shortened by 2 bases and J by 7 bases, with 10 bases between the two germline ends. The CDR3 contains 13 residues. Germline CDR1 SGHKS, CDR2 YYEKEE (reference sequence). Unique molecular identifiers were used in preparing the TCRbeta library. MiXCR, applied by TCRdb to the PCR reads, yields one record per CDR3 protein. The sample has hundreds of thousands of distinct CDR3 sequences, about an eighth seen once. Points from the study as a whole: About two months after transplant, alpha-beta T cells reportedly came from several hundred expanded graft clones.

The clonotype was recovered from a girl under 10 years old with congenital amegakaryocytic thrombocytopenia, due to receive a stem cell transplant. The genes are TRBV5-5 and TRBJ2-4, with D uncertain. Sequencing used PBMCs, obtained before TCRalphabeta/CD19-depleted stem cell transplant. Here the CDR3 DNA reads TGTGCCAGCAGCTTCAACACTCAGAACATTCAGTACTTC. It is translated as CASSFNTQNIQYF.